Below are 11 T cell receptor beta chains sequenced from a single sample in a study of blood T cell repertoires in COVID-19. Profiled with immunoSEQ multiplex PCR; TCRdb holds only in-frame clones, not every one. This table has approximately 170,000 clones, 70% to 90% appearing once. Sequencing used peripheral blood. The receptors derive from a man younger than 35 who had recovered from COVID-19.

This sequence joins TRBV5-1 and TRBJ1-1; unclear D gene. V lost 1 base and J lost 6, with 13 bases in between. Per germline, CDR1 SGHRS and CDR2 YFSETQ. The CDR3 length is 14 residues. CDR3: CASSLKGSVAEAFF. The CDR3 DNA reads as TGCGCCAGCAGCTTGAAAGGTAGCGTCGCTGAAGCTTTCTTT.

J is TRBJ2-1 and V is TRBV6-4; maybe TRBD2 (6 bases). Germline V gene data show CDR1 as MRHNA and CDR2 as SNTAGT. Trimming took 2 bases from V and 8 from J, leaving 16 bases between them. The CDR3 runs 15 residues. The CDR3 protein is CASSDQVEGGYEQFF. CDR3 nucleotide sequence: TGTGCCAGCAGTGACCAGGTGGAGGGAGGCTATGAGCAGTTCTTC.

The CDR3 bases are TGTGCCAGCAGTCCCACGGCCGGGGACAGAGCTTACAATGAGCAGTTCTTC. This codes for CASSPTAGDRAYNEQFF. The chain is built from TRBV28 and TRBJ2-1, with 7 bases that match TRBD1. The CDR3 spans 17 residues. The germline V gene has CDR1 MDHEN and CDR2 SYDVKM. The V and J ends lost 5 bases and 4 bases, in that order; junction bases with no gene match: 14.

V gene TRBV21-1 combines with J gene TRBJ1-4; TRBD1, the table's D call, was not compared with the DNA. TRBV21-1 is assigned pseudogene status. This CDR3 spans 16 amino acids. The CDR3: CASNLLEGACDEKLFF. The CDR3 nucleotides are TGTGCCAGCAACTTATTGGAGGGGGCTTGCGATGAAAAACTGTTTTTT.

The gene calls are TRBV7-6 and TRBJ2-2, with TRBD1 matching over 12 bases. After removal of 5 bases from V and 3 bases from J, the junction contained 4 bases not matched to a gene. Germline CDR1 and CDR2: SGHVS and FNYEAQ. This CDR3 has 16 amino acids. The CDR3 DNA reads as TGTGCCAGCAGCGTGGGACAGGGGGCTCACACCGGGGAGCTGTTTTTT. Translation gives CASSVGQGAHTGELFF.

The chain links TRBV10-3 to TRBJ2-3; D is ambiguous. The germline V and J ends were trimmed by 3 bases and 2 bases, with 6 bases remaining between them. Germline-derived CDR1 and CDR2 are ENHRY and SYGVKD. CDR3 size: 13 residues. The CDR3 sequence is CAISDQITDTQYF. In DNA form, the CDR3 reads TGTGCCATCAGTGACCAGATCACAGATACGCAGTATTTT.

The sample holds one count of this clone. This rearrangement joins TRBV5-1 to TRBJ1-4, with TRBD1 matching over 8 bases. The CDR3 is 16 residues long. With V trimmed by 0 bases and J by 5 bases, 6 bases remained unmatched. The germline gives CDR1 SGHRS, CDR2 YFSETQ. This CDR3 is CASSLEGTGKNEKLFF. CDR3 sequence (DNA): TGCGCCAGCAGCTTGGAAGGGACAGGCAAGAATGAAAAACTGTTTTTT.

The chain employs TRBV4-1 and TRBJ1-2; D is perhaps TRBD1 (5 bases). CDR1 and CDR2 from the germline V gene are MGHRA and YSYEKL. Trimming removed 0 bases from V and 7 bases from J, with 18 bases in between. The CDR3 runs to 16 residues. The CDR3 sequence: CASSQDRIGVFRGYTF. DNA of the CDR3: TGCGCCAGCAGCCAAGATCGGATAGGGGTTTTTCGTGGCTACACCTTC.

The rearrangement uses TRBV7-2 and TRBJ2-1; 8 bases fit TRBD2. V was pared by 3 bases and J by 6 bases, with 7 bases of the junction left unmatched. The CDR3 spans 15 residues. CDR1 SGHTA and CDR2 FQGNSA come from the germline V gene. The CDR3 DNA reads TGTGCCAGCAGCTTTAGCGGGGCCAGATCCAATGAGCAGTTCTTC. Translated, it gives CASSFSGARSNEQFF.

This clone showed up just once. This chain connects TRBV14 to TRBJ1-6; no reliable D call. This CDR3 is built from 13 residues. The germline V and J ends were trimmed by 6 bases and 10 bases, with 13 bases remaining between them. Germline values: CDR1 SGHDN, CDR2 FVKESK. The CDR3 sequence: CASRLGYGSPLHF. The CDR3 DNA reads as TGTGCCAGCAGACTAGGTTATGGGTCACCCCTCCACTTT. The complete variable domain, with remaining parts taken from reference TRBV14 and TRBJ1-6, reads EAGVTQFPSHSVIEKGQTVTLRCDPISGHDNLYWYRRVMGKEIKFLLHFVKESKQDESGMPNNRFLAERTGGTYSTLKVQPAELEDSGVYFCASRLGYGSPLHFGNGTRLTVT.

CDR3 loop: CASSRWETYEQYF. DNA of the CDR3: TGTGCCAGCAGCCGATGGGAGACCTACGAGCAGTACTTC. V usage is TRBV7-8 and J usage is TRBJ2-7; D possibly corresponds to TRBD2 (5 bases). V lost 5 bases and J lost 2, with 10 bases in between. Germline V gene sequence: CDR1 SGHVS, CDR2 FQNEAQ. This CDR3 region has 13 residues. Complete variable domain (other parts from reference TRBV7-8 and TRBJ2-7): GAGVSQSPRYKVAKRGQDVALRCDPISGHVSLFWYQQALGQGPEFLTYFQNEAQLDKSGLPSDRFFAERPEGSVSTLKIQRTQQEDSAVYLCASSRWETYEQYFGPGTRLTVT.